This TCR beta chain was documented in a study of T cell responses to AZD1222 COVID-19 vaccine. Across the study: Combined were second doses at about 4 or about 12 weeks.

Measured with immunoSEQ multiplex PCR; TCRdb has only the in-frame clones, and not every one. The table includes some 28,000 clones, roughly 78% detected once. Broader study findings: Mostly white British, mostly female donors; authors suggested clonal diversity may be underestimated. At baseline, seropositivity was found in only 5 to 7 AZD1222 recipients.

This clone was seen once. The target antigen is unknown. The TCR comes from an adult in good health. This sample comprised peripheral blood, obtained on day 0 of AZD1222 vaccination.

The CDR3: CASSQEKQGSTEAFF. DNA of the CDR3: TGTGCCAGCAGCCAAGAAAAACAGGGATCTACCGAAGCTTTCTTT. This chain joins TRBV4-2 and TRBJ1-1; possible D gene TRBD1, 6 bases. V was cut by 0 bases and J by 8 bases, with 16 bases left in between. CDR3 length: 15 residues. Germline V lookup: CDR1 LGHNA, CDR2 YNFKEQ.